This TCR beta chain appears in the sequencing data of a study of cytomegalovirus exposure and HLA in healthy donors. The PCR made use of 60 Vbeta and 13 Jbeta primers. Sequencing used immunoSEQ multiplex PCR; TCRdb keeps in-frame clones, though not all of them. The table lists around 140,000 clones, roughly 87% of them singletons. Source material: PBMCs. This receptor was obtained from a woman aged 40-49 years in good health and CMV-seronegative.

CDR3: CASSVVSGTDTQYF. The CDR3 nucleotides are TGTGCCAGCAGCGTAGTTTCGGGAACAGATACGCAGTATTTT. The V and J genes are TRBV9 and TRBJ2-3; D is perhaps TRBD2 (5 bases). The V gene lost 0 bases and the J gene lost 3 bases, with 8 bases spanning the gap. The CDR3 runs 14 residues. Germline V gene data show CDR1 as SGDLS and CDR2 as YYNGEE.